This T cell receptor (beta chain) stems from a study of shared clonotypes between healthy human individuals. Looking at the study overall: Sampling drew on donors who were a couple of women and three men aged 18 to 49.

Trimming cost V 0 bases and J 3 bases, with 6 bases left between them. The V gene's germline CDR1 is SGHRS and CDR2 YFSETQ. The CDR3 is 14 amino acids. Repertoires were generated with immunoSEQ multiplex PCR, while TCRdb's copy carries only in-frame clones and drops some. The data contain 2 million to 3 million clones, roughly 93% of them seen just once; the ten biggest clones take up more than 0.35%. This clone was detected a few times. At the DNA level, this CDR3 is encoded by other sequences in the same sample as well. The receptor was isolated from a man younger than 35 in good health. Some clones in this sample may be carry-over from other donors' samples. The chain employs TRBV5-1 and TRBJ1-4, with unresolved D. Source material: naive CD4+ T cells from PBMCs. This sample's subset: CD45RA+ positively selected. The CDR3 is CASSLGQPNEKLFF. The CDR3 DNA sequence: TGCGCCAGCAGCTTGGGACAACCTAATGAAAAACTGTTTTTT.